These 16 T cell receptor beta chains were all obtained from the same sample, sequenced in a study of graft-versus-host responses after intestinal transplantation. Profiling relied on immunoSEQ multiplex PCR, and the TCRdb table lists in-frame clones only, not all of them. The data hold more than 20,000 clones, with approximately 92% observed a single time. Here the sequenced sample was PBMCs, taken approximately 260 days after intestinal transplant. The receptors here all came from a human patient who received an intestinal transplant, so some T cells may come from the graft donor.

This sequence joins TRBV10-1 and TRBJ2-2; D ambiguous. V was cut by 3 bases and J by 6 bases, with 5 bases left in between. Germline loops: CDR1 WNHNN, CDR2 SYGVQD (reference sequence). The CDR3 totals 12 residues. CDR3 residues: CASSEISGELFF. CDR3 sequence (DNA): TGCGCCAGCAGTGAAATATCCGGGGAGCTGTTTTTT.

The rearrangement joins TRBV29-1 to TRBJ1-4; possible D gene TRBD1, 6 bases. The ends were cut back, 6 bases at V and 1 base at J, with 15 bases in the middle. Germline V gene sequence: CDR1 SQVTM, CDR2 ANQGSEA. The CDR3 covers 15 residues. The CDR3 DNA sequence: TGCAGCGTCCGAGGTTACAGGGAAACTAATGAAAAACTGTTTTTT. Residues: CSVRGYRETNEKLFF.

This chain connects TRBV7-6 to TRBJ2-7; the match to TRBD2 covers 13 bases. Germline V gene lookup returns CDR1 SGHVS and CDR2 FNYEAQ. V lost 5 bases, J lost 5 bases, and 9 bases stayed unmatched. The CDR3 covers 16 residues. The CDR3 nucleotides are TGTGCCAGCAGCGCTTCCGGGACTAGCGGGAAACACGAGCAGTACTTC. Translated, it gives CASSASGTSGKHEQYF.

The chain has TRBV4-2 and TRBJ2-1; 10 bases map to TRBD2. CDR3 size: 17 residues. Trimming cost V 1 base and J 3 bases; bases outside gene matches: 6. Germline CDR1 reads LGHNA; CDR2 reads YNFKEQ. The CDR3 sequence is CASSQVPSGSFYNEQFF. CDR3 coding DNA: TGTGCCAGCAGCCAAGTTCCTAGCGGGAGTTTCTACAATGAGCAGTTCTTC.

This rearrangement joins TRBV18 to TRBJ2-1, with 8 bases aligning to TRBD1. Germline loops: CDR1 KGHSH, CDR2 LQKENI. The trim removed 2 bases at V and 3 bases at J, leaving 6 bases unmatched. This CDR3 has 16 residues. DNA of the CDR3: TGTGCCAGCTCACCAGGGACAGGTTCCATCTACAATGAGCAGTTCTTC. Its translation is CASSPGTGSIYNEQFF.

In this sample, this clone turned up once. The V and J genes are TRBV15 and TRBJ1-5; D is perhaps TRBD1 (5 bases). This CDR3 contains 15 residues. Trimming removed 5 bases from V and 0 bases from J, with 11 bases in between. The germline gives CDR1 LNHNV, CDR2 YYDKDF (reference sequence). CDR3 coding DNA: TGTGCCACCAGCTTTCGGGGCCTTAGCAATCAGCCCCAGCATTTT. This encodes CATSFRGLSNQPQHF.

The chain links TRBV7-3 to TRBJ2-1, with 8 bases fitting TRBD1. There are 18 residues in the CDR3. From germline, CDR1 is SGHTA and CDR2 FQGTGA. With V trimmed by 2 bases and J by 3 bases, 12 bases remained unmatched. CDR3 nucleotide sequence: TGTGCCAGCAGCTTACACGTCAATCCCGGGACAGGCTACAATGAGCAGTTCTTC. This gives the protein CASSLHVNPGTGYNEQFF. Based on the CDR3 plus reference TRBV7-3 and TRBJ2-1, the full variable domain is GAGVSQTPSNKVTEKGKYVELRCDPISGHTALYWYRQSLGQGPEFLIYFQGTGAADDSGLPNDRFFAVRPEGSVSTLKIQRTERGDSAVYLCASSLHVNPGTGYNEQFFGPGTRLTVL.

The gene calls are TRBV5-1 and TRBJ2-3, with a possible D match to TRBD2 (6 bases). V was clipped by 2 bases and J by 0 bases, with 19 bases between them. The CDR3 has 18 amino acids. Germline lookup yields CDR1 SGHRS and CDR2 YFSETQ. The CDR3 spells CASSFWRAGHTSTDTQYF. CDR3 DNA: TGCGCCAGCAGCTTCTGGAGGGCAGGGCACACTAGCACAGATACGCAGTATTTT.

A single count supports this clone. The chain joins TRBV5-3 to TRBJ2-3; 13 bases line up with TRBD2. TRBV5-3 falls under the ORF class, with uncertain function. The CDR3 loop spans 20 amino acids. V shed 1 base, J shed 1 base, and the junction held 12 bases outside the gene matches. CDR3 sequence: CARSLTPGLAGEFGTDTQYF. The CDR3 DNA reads as TGTGCCAGAAGCTTGACACCCGGACTAGCGGGAGAGTTTGGCACAGATACGCAGTATTTT.

This clone was picked up one time. The chain joins TRBV18 to TRBJ2-1; 11 nucleotides line up with TRBD1. CDR1 and CDR2 from the germline V gene are KGHSH and LQKENI. The CDR3 is made up of 14 amino acids. With 9 bases clipped from V and 6 bases from J, the junction kept 7 bases outside the gene matches. This CDR3 is CARPGQGEGNEQFF. For the CDR3, the DNA is TGTGCCAGGCCGGGACAGGGGGAAGGCAATGAGCAGTTCTTC.

V gene TRBV2 combines with J gene TRBJ1-5, with unresolved D. This CDR3 spans 13 amino acids. V lost 0 bases and J 5 bases, leaving 5 bases between the germline ends. The germline V gene encodes CDR1 SNHLY and CDR2 FYNNEI. CDR3 residues: CASSEAGYQPQHF. As DNA, the CDR3 is TGTGCCAGCAGTGAAGCAGGGTATCAGCCCCAGCATTTT.

V gene TRBV11-2 combines with J gene TRBJ2-3; 9 bases line up with TRBD1. The CDR3 runs 15 residues. Germline CDR1 and CDR2: SGHAT and FQNNGV. V dropped 4 bases and J dropped 4; count of bases not matched to a gene: 6. DNA of the CDR3: TGTGCCAGCAGCTCCCCGGGACAGGGCCCAGATACGCAGTATTTT. It encodes CASSSPGQGPDTQYF.

The chain recombines TRBV19 with TRBJ2-1; D is unresolved. Germline values: CDR1 LNHDA, CDR2 SQIVND (reference sequence). The germline V and J ends were trimmed by 3 bases and 0 bases, with 12 bases remaining between them. The CDR3 extends over 16 amino acids. The CDR3 protein is CASSIDRKSSYNEQFF. CDR3 nucleotide sequence: TGTGCCAGTAGTATCGACCGGAAGAGCTCCTACAATGAGCAGTTCTTC.

A few counts support this clone. The chain carries TRBV30 and TRBJ1-2; perhaps TRBD1 as D (5 bases). Germline CDR1 and CDR2: GTSNPN and SVGIG (reference sequence). The length of the CDR3 is 13 residues. V shed 4 bases and J shed 6 bases, with 15 bases lying between them. In DNA, the CDR3 is TGTGCCTGGACCCTCGGGGCGGGGGATGGCTACACCTTC. This encodes CAWTLGAGDGYTF.

The rearrangement links TRBV6-1 to TRBJ1-2, with 9 bases identical to TRBD1. Germline lookup yields CDR1 MNHNS and CDR2 SASEGT. The CDR3 loop spans 16 amino acids. The V gene end was trimmed by 4 bases and the J gene end by 1 base; junction bases not matched to a gene: 7. The CDR3, as DNA: TGTGCCAGCAGTGCCGACAGGGGGAGTTTTAACTATGGCTACACCTTC. Protein: CASSADRGSFNYGYTF.

The chain recombines TRBV2 with TRBJ1-2, with D unclear. Germline loops: CDR1 SNHLY, CDR2 FYNNEI. Trimming removed 7 bases from V and 6 bases from J, with 12 bases in between. This CDR3 spans 12 amino acids. In DNA, the CDR3 is TGTGCCAGCAAGCGACTGGCTAATGGCTACACCTTC. It yields the protein CASKRLANGYTF.